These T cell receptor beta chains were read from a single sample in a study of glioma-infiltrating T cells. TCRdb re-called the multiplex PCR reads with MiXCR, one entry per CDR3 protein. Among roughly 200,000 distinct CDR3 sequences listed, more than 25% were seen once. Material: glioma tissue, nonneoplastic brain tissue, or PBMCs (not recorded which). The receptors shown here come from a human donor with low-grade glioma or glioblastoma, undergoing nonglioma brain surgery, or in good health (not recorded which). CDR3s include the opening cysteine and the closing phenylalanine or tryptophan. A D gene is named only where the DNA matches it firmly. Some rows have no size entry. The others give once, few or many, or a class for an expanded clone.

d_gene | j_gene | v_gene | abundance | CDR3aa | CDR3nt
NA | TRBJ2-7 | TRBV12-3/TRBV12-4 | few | CASSPQGGPREQYF | TGTGCCAGCAGTCCCCAGGGTGGGCCGCGCGAGCAGTACTTC
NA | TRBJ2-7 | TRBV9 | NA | CASIPGREQYF | TGTGCCAGCATCCCGGGTCGCGAGCAGTACTTC
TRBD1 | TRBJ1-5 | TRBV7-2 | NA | CASSLALRQGYQPQHF | TGTGCCAGCAGCTTAGCGTTACGACAGGGATATCAGCCCCAGCATTTT
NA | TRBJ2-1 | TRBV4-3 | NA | CAGSQESQGEQFF | TGCGCCGGCAGCCAAGAATCCCAGGGTGAGCAGTTCTTC
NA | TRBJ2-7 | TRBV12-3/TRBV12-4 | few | CASTTAPAGTRTYEQYF | TGTGCCAGCACCACTGCCCCAGCCGGGACACGAACCTACGAGCAGTACTTC
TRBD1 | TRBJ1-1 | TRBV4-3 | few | CASSQPGQENTEAFF | TGCGCCAGCAGCCAACCGGGACAGGAGAACACTGAAGCTTTCTTT
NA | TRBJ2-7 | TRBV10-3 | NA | CAIRPAGPYEQYF | TGTGCCATCAGGCCCGCCGGCCCCTACGAGCAGTACTTC
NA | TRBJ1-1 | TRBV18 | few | CASSSRLGSQNTEAFF | TGTGCCAGCTCATCCCGGCTGGGGTCACAGAACACTGAAGCTTTCTTT
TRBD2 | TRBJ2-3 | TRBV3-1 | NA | CASSQLQAGARSDTQYF | TGTGCCAGCAGCCAATTACAAGCGGGGGCACGTTCAGATACGCAGTATTTT
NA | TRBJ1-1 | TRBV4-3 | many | CASSHGQRTEAFF | TGCGCCAGCAGCCATGGACAGAGGACTGAAGCTTTCTTT